Each of the 6 T cell receptor beta chains below was sequenced from the same sample in a study of Tregs in tolerant kidney transplant recipients. Recipients received nonmyeloablative bone marrow transplants from related graft donors, with transient mixed chimerism. Using immunoSEQ multiplex PCR, the repertoire was profiled, and TCRdb retains in-frame clones only, with some absent. Among nearly 50,000 clones, roughly nine tenths were seen once, and the ten largest hold around 15%. This sample comprised CD8+ T cells from blood (PBMCs), obtained 12 months after the transplant. These receptor sequences come from a human patient who received a combined kidney and bone marrow transplant. Some T cells may be supplied by the graft donor.

The rearrangement uses TRBV6-5 and TRBJ2-2; D remains ambiguous. Germline assignment: CDR1 MNHEY and CDR2 SVGAGI. The CDR3 totals 15 residues. V gave up 3 bases and J gave up 4 bases, with 12 bases separating them. The CDR3 region has the DNA TGTGCCAGCAGTTATTCGAGCGAAGGCACCGGGGAGCTGTTTTTT. This sequence encodes CASSYSSEGTGELFF.

The chain combines TRBV7-2 with TRBJ2-7, with a tentative D call TRBD2 (6 bases). The ends were cut back, 1 base at V and 5 bases at J, with 12 bases in the middle. Per germline, CDR1 SGHTA and CDR2 FQGNSA. CDR3 length: 14 residues. The CDR3 nucleotides read TGTGCCAGCAGCTTAGATATCGGGGGAAACGAGCAGTACTTC. It encodes CASSLDIGGNEQYF.

The chain uses TRBV4-3 and TRBJ2-7, with TRBD2 as a possible D gene (5 bases). The germline V gene encodes CDR1 LGHNA and CDR2 YSLEER. Trimming cost V 0 bases and J 3 bases, with 18 bases left between them. The CDR3 totals 17 residues. The CDR3 reads CASSQDRWASRNYEQYF. As DNA, the CDR3 is TGCGCCAGCAGCCAAGATCGTTGGGCTAGCAGAAACTACGAGCAGTACTTC.

The rearrangement joins TRBV7-8 to TRBJ2-1; TRBD1 aligns across 8 bases. The V segment lost 10 bases and the J segment 4 bases; nucleotides outside the gene matches: 9. Germline CDR1 and CDR2: SGHVS and FQNEAQ. CDR3 length: 14 amino acids. Here the CDR3 reads CATVQDRVYNEQFF. DNA of the CDR3: TGTGCCACCGTCCAGGACAGGGTGTACAATGAGCAGTTCTTC.

This clone was observed once. Here the CDR3 DNA reads TGTGCCAGCAGTCCATTTTCCGGGACAGGCCCCTACGAGCAGTACTTC. Encoded protein: CASSPFSGTGPYEQYF. This sequence joins TRBV27 and TRBJ2-7; 8 nucleotides match TRBD1. The CDR3 extends over 16 amino acids. Germline CDR1 and CDR2: MNHEY and SMNVEV (reference sequence). With 5 bases clipped from V and 2 bases from J, the junction kept 11 bases outside the gene matches.

This clone has just one count. The chain employs TRBV9 and TRBJ2-7; a weak D match, TRBD2 (6 bases). V was pared by 4 bases and J by 4 bases, with 15 bases between. The length of the CDR3 is 14 residues. From germline, CDR1 is SGDLS and CDR2 YYNGEE. In DNA form, the CDR3 reads TGTGCCAGCAGCTCCGGGACTCAGGTTTACGAGCAGTACTTC. Protein product: CASSSGTQVYEQYF.